One T cell receptor (beta chain) is described in this entry. The antigen is undetermined. The sample is drawn from a study of human T cells and chemical hapten exposure. Study-level information: Doses of diphenylcyclopropenone went to the patients' scalps weekly throughout the roughly 24-week study. The patient population, which was mostly female, had alopecia areata, totalis or universalis. Study-wide results and caveats: A positive correlation with patch test score was shown by PT1 expanded TCR counts.

Trimming left V 5 bases short and J 3 bases short, with 13 bases between. Germline CDR1 and CDR2: SGHVS and FNYEAQ. This CDR3 has 15 amino acids. Using its own MiXCR run on the RACE reads, TCRdb lists one record per CDR3 protein. The sample yields 150,000 to 200,000 distinct CDR3 sequences, about a quarter seen once. Described time point: patch test 3, about 24 weeks after DPC sensitization. The treatment here: therapeutic diphenylcyclopropenone sensitization with weekly scalp DPC. This sequence was found in a woman aged 18 to 35 with alopecia areata. Some clones in this sample may be carry-over from other donors' samples. This chain joins TRBV7-6 and TRBJ2-2, with D perhaps TRBD2 (5 bases). The sequenced sample was whole blood, obtained in connection with sensitization to the hapten diphenylcyclopropenone (DPC). CDR3 loop: CASSALGSYTGELFF. CDR3 bases: TGTGCCAGCAGCGCACTAGGATCGTACACCGGGGAGCTGTTTTTT.